The rows below give T cell receptor beta chains drawn from one sample of a study of blood T cell repertoires in COVID-19. The data were produced by immunoSEQ multiplex PCR, yet TCRdb's version contains in-frame clones alone and is incomplete. The table records about 210,000 clones, more than 75% of them present only once. Sample: peripheral blood. The receptors stem from a woman between 65 and 79 years old with COVID-19, enrolled during active disease. CDR3s include the opening cysteine and the closing phenylalanine or tryptophan. D genes are given only for firm matches. For some rows the clone size is stated as once, few or many, or as a class when expanded; others skip it.

d_call	clone_size	v_call	cdr3_length	j_call	cdr3_aa	cdr3_nt
.	.	TRBV7-9	14	TRBJ2-1	CASSKDTGNNEQFF	TGTGCCAGCAGCAAAGATACAGGGAACAATGAGCAGTTCTTC
.	.	TRBV4-1	13	TRBJ2-7	CASSQDQGYEQYF	TGCGCCAGCAGCCAAGATCAGGGGTACGAGCAGTACTTC
.	.	TRBV7-9	14	TRBJ1-2	CASSFSGRISGYTF	TGTGCCAGCAGCTTTTCAGGTCGGATCTCTGGCTACACCTTC
.	few	TRBV7-2	14	TRBJ1-5	CASSFRGSDQPQHF	TGTGCCAGCAGCTTCCGAGGCTCTGATCAGCCCCAGCATTTT
TRBD1	.	TRBV9	16	TRBJ2-1	CASSVQQGSGYNEQFF	TGTGCCAGCAGCGTACAACAGGGGTCTGGATACAATGAGCAGTTCTTC
TRBD2	.	TRBV30	15	TRBJ2-3	CAWGTSGSLTDTQYF	TGTGCCTGGGGGACTAGCGGGAGCCTCACAGATACGCAGTATTTT
TRBD2	many	TRBV7-9	13	TRBJ2-7	CASSAGLHYEQYF	TGTGCCAGCAGCGCGGGACTACACTACGAGCAGTACTTC
TRBD1	.	TRBV14	15	TRBJ1-2	CASSQAGTGGSGYTF	TGTGCCAGCAGCCAGGCCGGGACAGGGGGATCTGGCTACACCTTC
.	.	TRBV5-6	12	TRBJ2-7	CASTAPDYEQYF	TGTGCCAGCACCGCCCCAGACTACGAGCAGTACTTC
TRBD1	.	TRBV6-5	12	TRBJ1-2	CASRIQGSGYTF	TGTGCCAGCAGGATACAGGGGTCAGGCTACACCTTC
.	.	TRBV5-1	13	TRBJ2-7	CASSLGFRGEQYF	TGCGCCAGCAGCTTGGGCTTCAGGGGCGAACAGTACTTC
TRBD1	few	TRBV28	15	TRBJ2-7	CASRDRTGGAYEQYF	TGTGCCAGCAGAGATCGGACAGGGGGGGCCTACGAGCAGTACTTC
TRBD1	.	TRBV5-5	16	TRBJ1-2	CASSHPTGVSHYGYTF	TGTGCCAGCAGCCACCCGACAGGGGTTTCTCACTATGGCTACACCTTC
TRBD1	.	TRBV27	15	TRBJ1-6	CASSNYRDSNSPLHF	TGTGCCAGCAGTAACTACCGGGACAGCAATTCACCCCTCCACTTT
.	.	TRBV19	15	TRBJ2-7	CASSIESGQDYEQYF	TGTGCCAGTAGTATCGAGTCAGGACAAGATTACGAGCAGTACTTC